This T cell receptor beta chain was documented in a study of tumor-infiltrating lymphocytes in primary liver carcinoma. Study-wide background: Through surgical resection, the patients' primary liver carcinoma was treated.

RNA was extracted from whole blood without cell sorting, alongside germline DNA. There were only treatment-naive patients, all with chronic HBV infection. With a constant-region primer, TCR beta cDNA was made from about 0.5 ug of total RNA. Three-round nested multiplex PCR performed with slightly modified ARM-PCR produced the TCR beta libraries. In the first two PCR rounds, TRBV1-TRBV30 forward primers were paired with a C-beta reverse primer, and each round lasted roughly 10 cycles. MiXCR was run by TCRdb on the multiplex PCR reads, yielding one entry per CDR3 protein. The table includes 310,000 or so distinct CDR3 sequences, roughly two thirds detected once. V was clipped by 2 bases and J by 2 bases; unmatched bases: 3. Germline V gene data show CDR1 as MNHEY and CDR2 as SVGAGI. This CDR3 is 14 amino acids long.

The chain is built from TRBV6-5 and TRBJ2-7; 7 nucleotides align to TRBD1. The TCR comes from a man aged 35 to 55 with primary liver carcinoma and hepatitis B virus infection. Sequenced sample: peripheral blood. Here the CDR3 reads CASSYGQEAYEQYF. As DNA, the CDR3 is TGTGCCAGCAGTTACGGACAGGAGGCCTACGAGCAGTACTTC.